A selection of T cell receptor beta chains follows, all from one sample in a study of T cell responses to AZD1222 COVID-19 vaccine. Clones were sequenced by immunoSEQ multiplex PCR, and TCRdb holds only the in-frame ones, with some missing. This sample carries roughly 120,000 clones, about 87% of them seen once, and the ten largest clones take 4.5% to 5%. The source was peripheral blood, collected on day 0 of AZD1222 vaccination. The origin of the receptors is an adult in good health. CDR3s include the opening cysteine and the closing phenylalanine or tryptophan. A D gene is named only where the DNA matches it firmly. The size field is filled for only some rows; it gives once, few, many or a size class.

TRBJ1-3 | TRBD1 | TRBV2 | - | TGTGCCAGCACCATCACAGGGGCTGGAAACACCATATATTTT | CASTITGAGNTIYF
TRBJ2-1 | - | TRBV29-1 | - | TGCAGCGTCCGGGCTACCTACAATGAGCAGTTCTTC | CSVRATYNEQFF
TRBJ1-3 | - | TRBV20-1 | - | TGCAGTGCTAGTGCCCAGAATGGAAACACCATATATTTT | CSASAQNGNTIYF
TRBJ2-1 | - | TRBV12-3/TRBV12-4 | - | TGTGCCAGCAGTTTAATGACAGTTGAGCAGTTCTTC | CASSLMTVEQFF
TRBJ2-7 | - | TRBV6-5 | - | TGTGCCAGCAGGTCGACGGTACGGTACGAGCAGTACTTC | CASRSTVRYEQYF
TRBJ1-1 | - | TRBV6-5 | - | TGTGCCAGCAGTTACTCGGTGCAGACGAACACTGAAGCTTTCTTT | CASSYSVQTNTEAFF
TRBJ1-2 | - | TRBV19 | - | TGTGCCAGTATTCGGACACAGGATAACTATGGCTACACCTTC | CASIRTQDNYGYTF
TRBJ1-1 | - | TRBV4-2 | - | TGTGCCAGCAGCCAAGACTTAGCAAACACTGAAGCTTTCTTT | CASSQDLANTEAFF
TRBJ1-1 | TRBD1 | TRBV11-2 | - | TGTGCCAGCAGCGAGGGCAGGGGGCTGAACACTGAAGCTTTCTTT | CASSEGRGLNTEAFF
TRBJ1-5 | - | TRBV19 | few | TGTGCCAGTAGTATCTTGGGGGGGGAGAAGCCCCAGCATTTT | CASSILGGEKPQHF
TRBJ1-1 | - | TRBV6-5 | - | TGTGCCAGCACAGGGAACACTGAAGCTTTCTTT | CASTGNTEAFF
TRBJ1-4 | TRBD1 | TRBV5-6 | - | TGTGCCAGCAGCTCCTCCGGGGGGACAGGCCCCAAACTGTTTTTT | CASSSSGGTGPKLFF
TRBJ1-5 | - | TRBV27 | - | TGTGCCAGCAGCCCAAATTATAGCAATCAGCCCCAGCATTTT | CASSPNYSNQPQHF
TRBJ1-4 | TRBD1 | TRBV19 | - | TGTGCCAGTAGTACAACCCATATGACAGGGGCCAGTTATGAAAAACTGTTTTTT | CASSTTHMTGASYEKLFF
TRBJ1-1 | - | TRBV7-8 | - | TGTGCCAGCAGCCCCCCTCCCGACACTGAAGCTTTCTTT | CASSPPPDTEAFF
TRBJ2-7 | - | TRBV5-4 | - | TGTGCCAGCAGCTTGTCGGCAGGGCTCGAGCAGTACTTC | CASSLSAGLEQYF
TRBJ2-2 | TRBD2 | TRBV7-7 | - | TGTGCCAGCAGGGACGGACTAGCGGGGGCCACCGGGGAGCTGTTTTTT | CASRDGLAGATGELFF
TRBJ2-2 | - | TRBV6-6 | - | TGTGCCAGCTACGGGGGGCTCGCGAACACCGGGGAGCTGTTTTTT | CASYGGLANTGELFF
TRBJ1-2 | TRBD1 | TRBV19 | - | TGTGCCAGTAGCACCGGGACAGGGTTCGGAAGCTACACCTTC | CASSTGTGFGSYTF
TRBJ1-5 | - | TRBV7-2 | - | TGTGCCAGCAGTTTATTCTATAGCAATCAGCCCCAGCATTTT | CASSLFYSNQPQHF
TRBJ1-6 | - | TRBV5-6 | - | TGTGCCAGCAGCTTGGGTGGGGCTGGTGCCCTCCACTTT | CASSLGGAGALHF
TRBJ1-3 | TRBD1 | TRBV18 | - | TGTGCCAGCTCACCACCCGGGACAGGCCCCTCTGGAAACACCATATATTTT | CASSPPGTGPSGNTIYF
TRBJ1-2 | TRBD1 | TRBV6-5 | - | TGTGCCAGCACCAAGACCCCCACAGGGGGCGGCGGCTACACCTTC | CASTKTPTGGGGYTF
TRBJ1-1 | - | TRBV5-4 | - | TGTGCCAGCAGCCTCCTGAGTCGCGGGAACACTGAAGCTTTCTTT | CASSLLSRGNTEAFF
TRBJ2-7 | - | TRBV19 | - | TGTGCCACGATGCGCGGTGGACGAGGTGAGCAGTACTTC | CATMRGGRGEQYF
TRBJ1-1 | TRBD1 | TRBV27 | - | TGTGCCAGCAGGACAGGGCCTGAAGCTTTCTTT | CASRTGPEAFF
TRBJ1-2 | - | TRBV4-3 | - | TGCGCCAGCAGCCAGTCAACAGCGCTGGAGGGCTACACCTTC | CASSQSTALEGYTF
TRBJ2-1 | - | TRBV4-1 | - | TGCGCCAGCAGCCAAGAGGGCAGTAAGTACAATGAGCAGTTCTTC | CASSQEGSKYNEQFF
TRBJ1-2 | TRBD1 | TRBV19 | - | TGTGCCAGTACCGATCTGGGACAGGGGAACTATGGCTACACCTTC | CASTDLGQGNYGYTF
TRBJ2-7 | TRBD1 | TRBV7-9 | - | TGTGCCAGCAGGTCAAAAGGGGACAGTACCTACGAGCAGTACTTC | CASRSKGDSTYEQYF
TRBJ2-1 | TRBD2 | TRBV7-9 | - | TGTGCCAGCAGCCCAGCGGCGGGGGGACTTTACAATGAGCAGTTCTTC | CASSPAAGGLYNEQFF
TRBJ2-4 | - | TRBV5-6 | - | TGTGCCAGCAGCACACCGTACAGGGCAGAAGCCAAAAACATTCAGTACTTC | CASSTPYRAEAKNIQYF
TRBJ2-5 | - | TRBV5-4 | - | TGTGCCAGCAGCTTGGAGGGGCTAATGGAGACCCAGTACTTC | CASSLEGLMETQYF
TRBJ2-5 | TRBD2 | TRBV7-2 | - | TGTGCCAGCAGCTTAGCGAGAATGGCTAGCGGGGGGCAGACCCAGTACTTC | CASSLARMASGGQTQYF
TRBJ1-1 | - | TRBV19 | - | TGTGCCAGTAGTCCCCGTAGGGCTGAAGCTTTCTTT | CASSPRRAEAFF
TRBJ1-2 | TRBD1 | TRBV6-5 | - | TGTGCCAGCAGTTTGCCCCCGGGACAGGGATTGTATGGCTACACCTTC | CASSLPPGQGLYGYTF
TRBJ1-1 | - | TRBV9 | - | TGTGCCAGCAGCGAATGGACCACCGCGGAGGCTGAAGCTTTCTTT | CASSEWTTAEAEAFF
TRBJ2-4 | - | TRBV7-9 | - | TGTGCCAGCAGCCCATTCAGGGTTGGGGCCAAAAACATTCAGTACTTC | CASSPFRVGAKNIQYF
TRBJ2-1 | - | TRBV19 | - | TGTGCCAGTACCCCGCGGGCAGGGTGGGATGAGCAGTTCTTC | CASTPRAGWDEQFF
TRBJ2-1 | - | TRBV3-1/TRBV3-2 | - | TGTGCCAGCAGCTCAAACAGGATAGTAACGGGCAATGAGCAGTTCTTC | CASSSNRIVTGNEQFF
TRBJ2-3 | - | TRBV7-9 | once | TGTGCCAGCAGTTTAGGCGCAGATACGCAGTATTTT | CASSLGADTQYF
TRBJ2-7 | - | TRBV5-1 | few | TGCGCCAGCAGCTTGGAGGTCCGCGGTCCGGTTAGCTACGAGCAGTACTTC | CASSLEVRGPVSYEQYF
TRBJ2-7 | - | TRBV18 | - | TGTGCCAGCTCACCACCGGCAGGGGCCTACGAGCAGTACTTC | CASSPPAGAYEQYF
TRBJ2-2 | TRBD2 | TRBV27 | - | TGTGCCAGCAGTCTCCGGACTAGCGGGGGCACCGGGGAGCTGTTTTTT | CASSLRTSGGTGELFF